The rows below give T cell receptor beta chains drawn from one sample of a study of regulatory and conventional T cells in RAG deficiency. TCRdb keeps only in-frame clones here, not all; method: immunoSEQ multiplex PCR. The sample records about 46,000 clones, about nine tenths being singletons. The same data also contributed to another study, on regulatory T cells.

The sample comprised CD4+ effector T cells sorted from blood. These receptors were taken from a human donor in good health. The CDR3 runs from the conserved cysteine through the conserved F or W.

J gene | V gene | CDR3 protein
TRBJ1-1 | TRBV5-6 | CASSQDRGSPRAFF
TRBJ1-1 | TRBV19 | CASSQGTRTAEAFF
TRBJ2-5 | TRBV5-4 | CASSQEWEGPETQYF
TRBJ1-1 | TRBV10-3 | CAIRDTGEAFF
TRBJ2-3 | TRBV7-7 | CASSLGTGITDTQYF
TRBJ1-1 | TRBV6-5 | CASSYLTGGGTEAFF
TRBJ1-2 | TRBV6-1 | CASRIGNGLAGYTF
TRBJ2-3 | TRBV5-8 | CASSLREPDTQYF
TRBJ2-2 | TRBV6-1 | CASTLLSGNTGELFF
TRBJ2-1 | TRBV6-5 | CASSYNLGHNEQFF
TRBJ2-1 | TRBV7-9 | CASSSLEAVGEQFF
TRBJ1-2 | TRBV6-1 | CASSLPGQGNYGYTF
TRBJ2-1 | TRBV7-2 | CASSQIGGGKNEQFF
TRBJ2-2 | TRBV28 | CASSRLWTIGGQPDTGELFF
TRBJ1-5 | TRBV2 | CASLGLGNQPQHF
TRBJ1-6 | TRBV6-1 | CASSVPRPKAKESPLHF
TRBJ2-7 | TRBV28 | CASSFGPYEQYF
TRBJ1-1 | TRBV19 | CASSLPGSARGTEAFF
TRBJ1-1 | TRBV5-1 | CASSLVETNTEAFF
TRBJ1-2 | TRBV10-3 | CAGRDLRNGYTF
TRBJ2-2 | TRBV5-6 | CASSFPPPSGGNTGELFF
TRBJ2-4 | TRBV18 | CASSHGTGRALAKNIQYF
TRBJ1-2 | TRBV14 | CASSQNRGEGYTF